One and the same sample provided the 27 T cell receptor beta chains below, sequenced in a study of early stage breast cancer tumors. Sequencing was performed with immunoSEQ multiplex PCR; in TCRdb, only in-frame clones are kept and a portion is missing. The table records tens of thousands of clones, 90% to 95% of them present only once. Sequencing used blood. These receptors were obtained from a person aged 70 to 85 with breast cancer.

CDR3 protein: CASSLDGTGDTQYF. In DNA form, the CDR3 reads TGTGCCAGCAGCTTAGATGGGACTGGAGATACGCAGTATTTT. The chain has TRBV11-3 and TRBJ2-3; maybe TRBD2 (6 bases). CDR1 is SGHNT, CDR2 YENEEA, per germline. The CDR3 contains 14 residues. Trimming took off 0 bases at V and 5 bases at J, with 9 bases between the two ends.

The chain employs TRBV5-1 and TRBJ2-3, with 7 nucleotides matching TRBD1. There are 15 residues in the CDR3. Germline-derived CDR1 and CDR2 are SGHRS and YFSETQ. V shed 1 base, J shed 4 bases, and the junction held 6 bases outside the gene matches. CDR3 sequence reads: CASSLWEQGPDTQYF. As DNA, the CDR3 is TGCGCCAGCAGCTTGTGGGAACAGGGGCCAGATACGCAGTATTTT. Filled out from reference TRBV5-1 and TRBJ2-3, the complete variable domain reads KAGVTQTPRYLIKTRGQQVTLSCSPISGHRSVSWYQQTPGQGLQFLFEYFSETQRNKGNFPGRFSGRQFSNSRSEMNVSTLELGDSALYLCASSLWEQGPDTQYFGPGTRLTVL.

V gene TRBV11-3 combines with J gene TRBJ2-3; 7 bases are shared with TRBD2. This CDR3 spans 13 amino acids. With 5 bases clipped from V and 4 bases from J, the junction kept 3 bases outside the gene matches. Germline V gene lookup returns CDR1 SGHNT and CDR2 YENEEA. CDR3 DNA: TGTGCCAGCAGCCTGGGGGGGGCAGATACGCAGTATTTT. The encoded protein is CASSLGGADTQYF. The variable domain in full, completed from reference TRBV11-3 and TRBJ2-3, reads EAGVVQSPRYKIIEKKQPVAFWCNPISGHNTLYWYLQNLGQGPELLIRYENEEAVDDSQLPKDRFSAERLKGVDSTLKIQPAELGDSAVYLCASSLGGADTQYFGPGTRLTVL.

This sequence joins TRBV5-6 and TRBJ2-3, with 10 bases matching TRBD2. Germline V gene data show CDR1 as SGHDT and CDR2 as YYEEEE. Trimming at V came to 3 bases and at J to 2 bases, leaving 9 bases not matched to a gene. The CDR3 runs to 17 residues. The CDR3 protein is CASSSILAGENTDTQYF. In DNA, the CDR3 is TGTGCCAGCAGCTCTATTCTAGCGGGGGAGAACACAGATACGCAGTATTTT.

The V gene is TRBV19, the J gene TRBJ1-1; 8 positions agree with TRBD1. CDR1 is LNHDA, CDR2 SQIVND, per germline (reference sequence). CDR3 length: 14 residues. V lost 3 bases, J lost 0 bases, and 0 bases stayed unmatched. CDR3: CASSMTGVNTEAFF. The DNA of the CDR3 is TGTGCCAGTAGTATGACAGGGGTGAACACTGAAGCTTTCTTT.

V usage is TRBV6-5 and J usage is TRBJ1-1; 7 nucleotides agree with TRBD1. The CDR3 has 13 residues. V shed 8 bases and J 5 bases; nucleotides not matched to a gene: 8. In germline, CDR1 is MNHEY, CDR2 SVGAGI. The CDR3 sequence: CASGEGARTEAFF. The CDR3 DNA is TGTGCCAGCGGAGAGGGGGCAAGGACTGAAGCTTTCTTT.

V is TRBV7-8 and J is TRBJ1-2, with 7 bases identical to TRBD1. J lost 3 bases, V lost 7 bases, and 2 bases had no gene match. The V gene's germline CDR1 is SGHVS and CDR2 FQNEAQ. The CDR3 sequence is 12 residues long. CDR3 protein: CASTTGHYGYTF. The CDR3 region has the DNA TGTGCCAGCACGACAGGGCACTATGGCTACACCTTC. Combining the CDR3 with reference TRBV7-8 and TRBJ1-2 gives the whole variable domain GAGVSQSPRYKVAKRGQDVALRCDPISGHVSLFWYQQALGQGPEFLTYFQNEAQLDKSGLPSDRFFAERPEGSVSTLKIQRTQQEDSAVYLCASTTGHYGYTFGSGTRLTVV.

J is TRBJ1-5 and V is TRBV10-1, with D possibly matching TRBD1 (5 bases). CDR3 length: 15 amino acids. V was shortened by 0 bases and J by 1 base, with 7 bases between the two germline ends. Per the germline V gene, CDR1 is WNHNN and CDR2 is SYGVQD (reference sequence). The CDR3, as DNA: TGCGCCAGCAGTGAGTCAAGGGGAAGCAATCAGCCCCAGCATTTT. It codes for CASSESRGSNQPQHF.

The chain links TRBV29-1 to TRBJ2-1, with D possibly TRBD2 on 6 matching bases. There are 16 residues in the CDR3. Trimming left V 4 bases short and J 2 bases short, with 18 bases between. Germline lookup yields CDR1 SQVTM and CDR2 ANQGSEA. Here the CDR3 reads CSVVGSAGSAYNEQFF. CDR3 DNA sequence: TGCAGCGTTGTGGGGAGCGCGGGGTCCGCCTACAATGAGCAGTTCTTC.

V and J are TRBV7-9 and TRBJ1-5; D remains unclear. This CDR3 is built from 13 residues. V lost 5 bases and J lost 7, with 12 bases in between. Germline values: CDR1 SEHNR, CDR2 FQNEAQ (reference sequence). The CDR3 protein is CASSPEGAQPQHF. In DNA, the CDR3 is TGTGCCAGCAGCCCCGAGGGAGCGCAGCCCCAGCATTTT. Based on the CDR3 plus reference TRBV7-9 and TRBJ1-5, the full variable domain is DTGVSQNPRHKITKRGQNVTFRCDPISEHNRLYWYRQTLGQGPEFLTYFQNEAQLEKSRLLSDRFSAERPKGSFSTLEIQRTEQGDSAMYLCASSPEGAQPQHFGDGTRLSIL.

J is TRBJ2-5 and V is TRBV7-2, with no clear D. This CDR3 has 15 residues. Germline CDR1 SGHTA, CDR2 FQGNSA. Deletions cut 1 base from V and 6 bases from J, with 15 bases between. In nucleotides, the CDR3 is TGTGCCAGCAGCTTAGATGAGGTCGCACGAAAGACCCAGTACTTC. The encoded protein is CASSLDEVARKTQYF.

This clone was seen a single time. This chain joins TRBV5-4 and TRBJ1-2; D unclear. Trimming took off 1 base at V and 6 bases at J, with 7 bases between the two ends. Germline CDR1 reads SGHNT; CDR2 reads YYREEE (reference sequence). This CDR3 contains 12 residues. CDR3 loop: CASSLLSDGYTF. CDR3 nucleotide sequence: TGTGCCAGCAGCTTGCTATCGGATGGCTACACCTTC.

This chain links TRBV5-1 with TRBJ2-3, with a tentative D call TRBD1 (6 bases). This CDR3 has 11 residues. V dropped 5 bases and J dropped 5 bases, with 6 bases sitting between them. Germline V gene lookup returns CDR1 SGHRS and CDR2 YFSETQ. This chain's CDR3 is CASRGGDTQYF. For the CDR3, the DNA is TGCGCCAGCAGAGGGGGAGATACGCAGTATTTT.

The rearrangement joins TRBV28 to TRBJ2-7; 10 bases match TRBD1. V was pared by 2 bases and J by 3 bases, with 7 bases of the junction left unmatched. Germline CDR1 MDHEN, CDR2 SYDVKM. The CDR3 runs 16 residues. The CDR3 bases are TGTGCCAGCAGTTTAGTCCGGGGACAGGGGAACTACGAGCAGTACTTC. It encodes CASSLVRGQGNYEQYF.

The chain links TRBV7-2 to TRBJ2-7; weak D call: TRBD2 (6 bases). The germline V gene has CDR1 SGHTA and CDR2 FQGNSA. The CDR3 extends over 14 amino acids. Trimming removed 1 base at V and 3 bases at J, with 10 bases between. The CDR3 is CASSLEWRGYEQYF. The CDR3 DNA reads TGTGCCAGCAGCTTAGAGTGGCGGGGCTACGAGCAGTACTTC.

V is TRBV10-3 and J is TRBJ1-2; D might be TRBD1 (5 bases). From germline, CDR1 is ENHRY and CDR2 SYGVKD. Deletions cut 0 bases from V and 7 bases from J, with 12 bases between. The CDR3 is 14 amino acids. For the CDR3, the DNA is TGTGCCATCAGTGAGTCGGCAGGGCAGGGTGGCTACACCTTC. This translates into CAISESAGQGGYTF.

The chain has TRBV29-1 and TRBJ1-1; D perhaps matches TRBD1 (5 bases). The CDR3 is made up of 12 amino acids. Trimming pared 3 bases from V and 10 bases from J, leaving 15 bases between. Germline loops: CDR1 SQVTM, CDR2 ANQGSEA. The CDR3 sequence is CSVDQAGWGAFF. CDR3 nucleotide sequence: TGCAGCGTTGATCAGGCAGGGTGGGGAGCTTTCTTT.

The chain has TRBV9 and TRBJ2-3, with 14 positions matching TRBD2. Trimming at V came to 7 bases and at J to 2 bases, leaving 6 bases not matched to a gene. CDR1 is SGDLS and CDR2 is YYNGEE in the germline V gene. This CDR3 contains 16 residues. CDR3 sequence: CASGGLAGAHTDTQYF. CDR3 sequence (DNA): TGTGCCAGCGGGGGACTAGCGGGAGCCCACACAGATACGCAGTATTTT.

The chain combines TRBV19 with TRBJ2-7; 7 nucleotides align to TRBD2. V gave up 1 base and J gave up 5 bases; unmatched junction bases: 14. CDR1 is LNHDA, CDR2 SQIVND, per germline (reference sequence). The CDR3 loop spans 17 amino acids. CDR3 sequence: CASSIADAGDGRDEQYF. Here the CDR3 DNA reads TGTGCCAGTAGTATAGCGGACGCGGGAGACGGCCGAGACGAGCAGTACTTC.

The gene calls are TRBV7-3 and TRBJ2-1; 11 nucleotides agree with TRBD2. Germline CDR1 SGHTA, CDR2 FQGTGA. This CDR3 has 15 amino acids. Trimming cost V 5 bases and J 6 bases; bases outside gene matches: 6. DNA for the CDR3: TGTGCCAGCAGCACCAGACTAGCGGGAAGCAATGAGCAGTTCTTC. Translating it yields CASSTRLAGSNEQFF.

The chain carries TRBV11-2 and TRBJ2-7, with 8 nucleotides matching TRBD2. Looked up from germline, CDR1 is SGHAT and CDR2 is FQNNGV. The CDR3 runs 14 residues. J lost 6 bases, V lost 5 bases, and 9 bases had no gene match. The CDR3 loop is CASSPSSGLGEQYF. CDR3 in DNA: TGTGCCAGCAGCCCGTCGTCGGGACTAGGCGAGCAGTACTTC.

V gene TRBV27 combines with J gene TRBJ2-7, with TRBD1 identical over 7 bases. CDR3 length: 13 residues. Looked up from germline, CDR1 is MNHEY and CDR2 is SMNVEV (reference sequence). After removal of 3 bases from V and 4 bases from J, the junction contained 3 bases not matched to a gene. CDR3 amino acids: CASSFEQGYEQYF. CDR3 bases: TGTGCCAGCAGTTTTGAACAGGGGTACGAGCAGTACTTC.

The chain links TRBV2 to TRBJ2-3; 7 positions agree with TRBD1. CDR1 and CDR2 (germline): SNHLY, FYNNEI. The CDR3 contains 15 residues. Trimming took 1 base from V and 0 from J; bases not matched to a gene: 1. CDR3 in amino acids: CASSEGTGSTDTQYF. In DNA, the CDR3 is TGTGCCAGCAGTGAAGGGACAGGCAGCACAGATACGCAGTATTTT.

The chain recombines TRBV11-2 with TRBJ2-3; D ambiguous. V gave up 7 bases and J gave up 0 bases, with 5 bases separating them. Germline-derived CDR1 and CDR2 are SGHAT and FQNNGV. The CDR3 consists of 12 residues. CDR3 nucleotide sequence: TGTGCCAGCAAAACTAGCACAGATACGCAGTATTTT. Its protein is CASKTSTDTQYF.

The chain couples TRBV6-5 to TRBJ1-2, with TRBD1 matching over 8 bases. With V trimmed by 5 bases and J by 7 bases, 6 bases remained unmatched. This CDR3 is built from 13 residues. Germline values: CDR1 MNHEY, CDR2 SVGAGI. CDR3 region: CASSRDRNGGYTF. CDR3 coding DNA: TGTGCCAGCAGTCGGGACAGGAATGGTGGCTACACCTTC.

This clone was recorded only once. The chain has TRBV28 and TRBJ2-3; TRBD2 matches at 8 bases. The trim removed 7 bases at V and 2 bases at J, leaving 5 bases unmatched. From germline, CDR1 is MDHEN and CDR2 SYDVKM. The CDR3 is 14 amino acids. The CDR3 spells CASKGAGATDTQYF. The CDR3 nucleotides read TGTGCCAGCAAAGGAGCGGGAGCCACAGATACGCAGTATTTT.

The CDR3 region has the DNA TGCGCCAGCAGCCAAGGCGACCGACAGGGGTATAATGAAAAACTGTTTTTT. Its protein product is CASSQGDRQGYNEKLFF. The J gene is TRBJ1-4, the V gene TRBV4-3, with 8 bases aligning to TRBD1. Germline trimming cut 1 base from V and 4 bases from J; bases unmatched to any gene: 8. The CDR3 consists of 17 residues. Germline-derived CDR1 and CDR2 are LGHNA and YSLEER.